This T cell receptor (beta chain) was documented in a study of CD8 T cells in Susac syndrome. Negative isolation was applied to CD8+ and CD4+ T cells, and FACS enrichment was applied to TEMRA cells. Reverse transcription used roughly 0.45 to 1 ug RNA and random hexamers. TCRdb processed the immunoSEQ multiplex PCR reads anew with MiXCR; each CDR3 protein has one entry. This repertoire shows 190,000 or so distinct CDR3 sequences, 95% found once; its top ten account for 0.082%. CDR3 size: 12 residues. Germline lookup yields CDR1 DFQATT and CDR2 SNEGSKA (reference sequence). With 3 bases removed from V and 7 bases from J, the gap between germline ends came to 10 bases.

This sequence was found in a human donor with multiple sclerosis. This rearrangement joins TRBV20-1 to TRBJ1-5; D is perhaps TRBD1 (5 bases). Sequencing used CD4+ T cells from PBMCs. The CDR3 spells CSASPRGQPQHF. DNA for the CDR3: TGCAGTGCTAGCCCCCGGGGGCAGCCCCAGCATTTT.